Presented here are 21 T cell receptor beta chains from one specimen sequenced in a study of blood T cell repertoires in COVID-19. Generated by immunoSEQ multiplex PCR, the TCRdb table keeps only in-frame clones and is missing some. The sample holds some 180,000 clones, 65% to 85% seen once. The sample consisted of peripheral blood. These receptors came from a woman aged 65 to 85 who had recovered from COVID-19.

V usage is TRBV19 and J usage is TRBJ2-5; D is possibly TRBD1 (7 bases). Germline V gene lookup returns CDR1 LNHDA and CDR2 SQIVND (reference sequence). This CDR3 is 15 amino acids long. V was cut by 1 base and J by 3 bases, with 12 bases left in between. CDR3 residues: CASSIVARGEETQYF. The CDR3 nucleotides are TGTGCCAGTAGTATAGTTGCCAGGGGGGAAGAGACCCAGTACTTC.

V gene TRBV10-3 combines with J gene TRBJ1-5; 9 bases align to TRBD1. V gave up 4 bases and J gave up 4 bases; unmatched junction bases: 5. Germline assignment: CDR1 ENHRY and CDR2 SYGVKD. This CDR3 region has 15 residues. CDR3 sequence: CAISVGQGGNQPQHF. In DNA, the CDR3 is TGTGCCATCAGTGTGGGACAGGGCGGGAATCAGCCCCAGCATTTT.

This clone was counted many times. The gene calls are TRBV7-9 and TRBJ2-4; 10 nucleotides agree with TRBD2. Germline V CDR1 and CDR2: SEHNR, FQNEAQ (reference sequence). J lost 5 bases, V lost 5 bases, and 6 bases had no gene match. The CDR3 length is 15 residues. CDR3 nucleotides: TGTGCCAGCAGCCTTCCCGGACTAGCGGAAAACATTCAGTACTTC. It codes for CASSLPGLAENIQYF.

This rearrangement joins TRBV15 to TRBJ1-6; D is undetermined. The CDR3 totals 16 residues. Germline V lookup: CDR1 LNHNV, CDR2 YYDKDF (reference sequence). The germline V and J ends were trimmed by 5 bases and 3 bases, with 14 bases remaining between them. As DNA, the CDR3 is TGTGCCACCAGCCGCCGCGCGGGGTACTATAATTCACCCCTCCACTTT. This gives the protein CATSRRAGYYNSPLHF.

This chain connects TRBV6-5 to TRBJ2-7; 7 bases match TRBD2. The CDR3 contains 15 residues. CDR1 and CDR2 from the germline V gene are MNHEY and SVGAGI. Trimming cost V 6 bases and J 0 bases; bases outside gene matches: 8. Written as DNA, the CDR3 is TGTGCCAGCAGCGACCCTAGCGGAAGCTCCTACGAGCAGTACTTC. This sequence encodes CASSDPSGSSYEQYF.

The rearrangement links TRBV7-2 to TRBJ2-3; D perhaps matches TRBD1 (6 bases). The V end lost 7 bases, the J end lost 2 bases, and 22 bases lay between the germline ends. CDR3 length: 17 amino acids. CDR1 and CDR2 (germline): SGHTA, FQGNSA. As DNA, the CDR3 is TGTGCCAGCATCTTGCCAGAGGGGGTACAGGTCACAGATACGCAGTATTTT. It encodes CASILPEGVQVTDTQYF. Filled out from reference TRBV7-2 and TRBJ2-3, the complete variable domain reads GAGVSQSPSNKVTEKGKDVELRCDPISGHTALYWYRQSLGQGLEFLIYFQGNSAPDKSGLPSDRFSAERTGGSVSTLTIQRTQQEDSAVYLCASILPEGVQVTDTQYFGPGTRLTVL.

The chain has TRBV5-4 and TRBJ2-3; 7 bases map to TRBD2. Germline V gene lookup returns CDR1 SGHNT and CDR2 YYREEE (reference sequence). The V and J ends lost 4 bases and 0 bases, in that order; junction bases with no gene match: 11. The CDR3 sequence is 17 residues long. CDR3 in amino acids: CASSPTSPGGSTDTQYF. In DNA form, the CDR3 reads TGTGCCAGCAGCCCGACTAGCCCGGGGGGTAGCACAGATACGCAGTATTTT.

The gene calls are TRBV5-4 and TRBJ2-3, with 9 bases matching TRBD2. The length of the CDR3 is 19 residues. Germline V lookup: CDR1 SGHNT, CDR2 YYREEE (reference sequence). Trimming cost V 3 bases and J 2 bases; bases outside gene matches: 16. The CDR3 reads CASSYRLAEKGANTDTQYF. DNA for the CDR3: TGTGCCAGCAGCTACCGACTAGCGGAAAAGGGGGCAAACACAGATACGCAGTATTTT.

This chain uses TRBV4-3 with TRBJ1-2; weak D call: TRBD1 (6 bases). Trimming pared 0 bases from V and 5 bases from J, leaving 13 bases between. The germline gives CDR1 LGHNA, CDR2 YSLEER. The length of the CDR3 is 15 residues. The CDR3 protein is CASSQEGGVHYGYTF. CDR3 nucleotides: TGCGCCAGCAGCCAAGAAGGGGGGGTGCATTATGGCTACACCTTC.

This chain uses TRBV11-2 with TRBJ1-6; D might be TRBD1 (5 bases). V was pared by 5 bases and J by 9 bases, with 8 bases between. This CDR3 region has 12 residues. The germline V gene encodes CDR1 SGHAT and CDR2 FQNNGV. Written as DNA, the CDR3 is TGTGCCAGCAGCCAAGGGGTTTCACCCCTCCACTTT. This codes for CASSQGVSPLHF.

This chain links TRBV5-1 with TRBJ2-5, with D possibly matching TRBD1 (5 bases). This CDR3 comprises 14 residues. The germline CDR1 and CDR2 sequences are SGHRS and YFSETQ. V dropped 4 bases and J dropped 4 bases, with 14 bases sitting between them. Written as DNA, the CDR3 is TGCGCCAGCAGCCCCCGGCAGGGTGGAGAGACCCAGTACTTC. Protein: CASSPRQGGETQYF. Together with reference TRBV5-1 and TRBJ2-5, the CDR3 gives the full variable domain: KAGVTQTPRYLIKTRGQQVTLSCSPISGHRSVSWYQQTPGQGLQFLFEYFSETQRNKGNFPGRFSGRQFSNSRSEMNVSTLELGDSALYLCASSPRQGGETQYFGPGTRLLVL.

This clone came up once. The CDR3 nucleotides read TGTGCCAGCAGCTTAGGCGGGTACGGTCGCACAGATACGCAGTATTTT. Protein product: CASSLGGYGRTDTQYF. The J gene is TRBJ2-3, the V gene TRBV13; no firm D call. Trimming shortened V by 0 bases and J by 1 base, and 11 bases separated the two germline ends. The CDR3 totals 16 residues. Germline CDR1 is PRHDT and CDR2 is FYEKMQ (reference sequence).

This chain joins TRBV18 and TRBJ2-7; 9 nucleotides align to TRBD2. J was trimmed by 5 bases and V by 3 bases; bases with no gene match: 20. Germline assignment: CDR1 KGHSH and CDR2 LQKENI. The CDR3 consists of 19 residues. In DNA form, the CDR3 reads TGTGCCAGCTCACCCCCTAGGGGCAGAGCGGGAGGCCCCGTCGACGAGCAGTACTTC. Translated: CASSPPRGRAGGPVDEQYF. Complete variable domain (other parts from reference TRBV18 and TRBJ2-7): NAGVMQNPRHLVRRRGQEARLRCSPMKGHSHVYWYRQLPEEGLKFMVYLQKENIIDESGMPKERFSAEFPKEGPSILRIQQVVRGDSAAYFCASSPPRGRAGGPVDEQYFGPGTRLTVT.

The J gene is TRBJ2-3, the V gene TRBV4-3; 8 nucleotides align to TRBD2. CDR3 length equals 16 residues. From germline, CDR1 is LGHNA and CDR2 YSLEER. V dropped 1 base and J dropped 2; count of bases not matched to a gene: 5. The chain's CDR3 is CASSQALAGHTDTQYF. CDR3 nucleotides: TGCGCCAGCAGCCAAGCCCTAGCGGGCCACACAGATACGCAGTATTTT.

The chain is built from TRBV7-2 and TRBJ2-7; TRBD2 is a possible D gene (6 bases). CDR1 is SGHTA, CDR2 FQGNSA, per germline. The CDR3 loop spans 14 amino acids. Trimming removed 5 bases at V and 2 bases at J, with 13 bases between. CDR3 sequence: CASSLRGRTYEQYF. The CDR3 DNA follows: TGTGCCAGCAGCCTCCGGGGGAGGACCTACGAGCAGTACTTC.

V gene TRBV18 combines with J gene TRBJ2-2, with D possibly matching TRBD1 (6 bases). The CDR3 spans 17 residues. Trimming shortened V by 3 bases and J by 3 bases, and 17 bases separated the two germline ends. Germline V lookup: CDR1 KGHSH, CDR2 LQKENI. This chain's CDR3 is CASSPAMGHGDTGELFF. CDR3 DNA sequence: TGTGCCAGCTCACCCGCGATGGGACATGGGGACACCGGGGAGCTGTTTTTT.

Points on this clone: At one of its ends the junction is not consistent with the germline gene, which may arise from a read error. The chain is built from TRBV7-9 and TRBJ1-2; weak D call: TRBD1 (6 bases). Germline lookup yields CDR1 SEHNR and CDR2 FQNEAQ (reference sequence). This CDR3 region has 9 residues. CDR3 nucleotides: TGTGCCAGCAGCATACAGGGTGCCTTC. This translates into CASSIQGAF. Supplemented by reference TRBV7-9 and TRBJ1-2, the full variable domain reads DTGVSQNPRHKITKRGQNVTFRCDPISEHNRLYWYRQTLGQGPEFLTYFQNEAQLEKSRLLSDRFSAERPKGSFSTLEIQRTEQGDSAMYLCASSIQGAFGSGTRLTVV.

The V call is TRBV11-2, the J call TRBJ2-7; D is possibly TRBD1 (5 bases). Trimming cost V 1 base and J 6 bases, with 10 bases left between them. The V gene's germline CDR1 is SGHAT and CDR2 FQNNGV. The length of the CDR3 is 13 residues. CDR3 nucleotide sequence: TGTGCCAGCAGCTTAGGGACATCGCGCGAGCAGTACTTC. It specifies CASSLGTSREQYF.

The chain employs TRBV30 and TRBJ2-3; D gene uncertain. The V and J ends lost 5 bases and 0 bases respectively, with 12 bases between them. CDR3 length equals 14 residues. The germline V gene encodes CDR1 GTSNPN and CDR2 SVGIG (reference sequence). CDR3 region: CAWAMGPSTDTQYF. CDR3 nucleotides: TGTGCCTGGGCCATGGGCCCTAGCACAGATACGCAGTATTTT. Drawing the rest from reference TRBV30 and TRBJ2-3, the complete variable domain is SQTIHQWPATLVQPVGSPLSLECTVEGTSNPNLYWYRQAAGRGLQLLFYSVGIGQISSEVPQNLSASRPQDRQFILSSKKLLLSDSGFYLCAWAMGPSTDTQYFGPGTRLTVL.

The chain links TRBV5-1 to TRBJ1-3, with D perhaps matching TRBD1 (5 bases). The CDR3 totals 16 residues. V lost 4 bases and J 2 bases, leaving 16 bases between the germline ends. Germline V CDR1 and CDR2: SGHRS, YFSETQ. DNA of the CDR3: TGCGCCAGCAGCCCTCAACCGGGGGGAGCTGGAAACACCATATATTTT. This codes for CASSPQPGGAGNTIYF.

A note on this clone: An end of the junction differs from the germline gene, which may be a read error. The CDR3 here is CASSLGPVAGRGGNF. CDR3 DNA sequence: TGTGCCAGCAGCTTAGGGCCCGTAGCCGGGAGGGGAGGGAACTTC. This chain joins TRBV11-2 and TRBJ2-5, with TRBD2 matching over 8 bases. CDR3 length: 15 residues. The germline CDR1 and CDR2 sequences are SGHAT and FQNNGV. The variable domain in full, completed from reference TRBV11-2 and TRBJ2-5, reads EAGVAQSPRYKIIEKRQSVAFWCNPISGHATLYWYQQILGQGPKLLIQFQNNGVVDDSQLPKDRFSAERLKGVDSTLKIQPAKLEDSAVYLCASSLGPVAGRGGNFGPGTRLLVL.